The TCR beta chain described here comes from a study of blood T cell repertoires in COVID-19. Study in general: Sites across the United States, Italy and Spain contributed samples from acute and convalescent COVID-19. The analysed material was cDNA or gDNA that came from T cells, B-cell-depleted T cells, or PBMCs.

The protocol was immunoSEQ multiplex PCR, while the TCRdb copy is restricted to in-frame clones and leaves out a portion. Found here are about 46,000 clones, about 86% of them singletons; the top ten hold 5.5% to 7.5%. This CDR3 comprises 16 residues. The J segment lost 0 bases and the V segment lost 2 bases, leaving 4 bases of the junction unmatched. Germline V gene lookup returns CDR1 LNHNV and CDR2 YYDKDF (reference sequence). Sequenced input: peripheral blood. The receptor comes from an elderly woman with acute or convalescent COVID-19. The chain links TRBV15 to TRBJ2-1, with 7 positions matching TRBD2. CDR3 in amino acids: CATSRSGVRSYNEQFF. In DNA, the CDR3 is TGTGCCACCAGCAGAAGCGGGGTTCGCTCCTACAATGAGCAGTTCTTC.